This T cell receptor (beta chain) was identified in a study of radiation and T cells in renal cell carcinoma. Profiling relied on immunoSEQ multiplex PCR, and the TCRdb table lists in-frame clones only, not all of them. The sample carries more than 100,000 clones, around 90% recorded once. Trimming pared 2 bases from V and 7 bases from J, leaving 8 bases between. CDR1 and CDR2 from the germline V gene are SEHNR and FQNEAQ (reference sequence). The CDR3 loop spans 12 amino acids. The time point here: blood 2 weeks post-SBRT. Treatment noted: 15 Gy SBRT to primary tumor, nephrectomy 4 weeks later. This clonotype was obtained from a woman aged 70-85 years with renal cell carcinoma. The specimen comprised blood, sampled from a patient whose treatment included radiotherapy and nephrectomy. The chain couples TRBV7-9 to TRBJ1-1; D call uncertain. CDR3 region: CASSLPRDEAFF. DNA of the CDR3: TGTGCCAGCAGCTTACCGCGGGATGAAGCTTTCTTT. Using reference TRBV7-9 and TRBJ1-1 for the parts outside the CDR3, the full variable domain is DTGVSQNPRHKITKRGQNVTFRCDPISEHNRLYWYRQTLGQGPEFLTYFQNEAQLEKSRLLSDRFSAERPKGSFSTLEIQRTEQGDSAMYLCASSLPRDEAFFGQGTRLTVV.